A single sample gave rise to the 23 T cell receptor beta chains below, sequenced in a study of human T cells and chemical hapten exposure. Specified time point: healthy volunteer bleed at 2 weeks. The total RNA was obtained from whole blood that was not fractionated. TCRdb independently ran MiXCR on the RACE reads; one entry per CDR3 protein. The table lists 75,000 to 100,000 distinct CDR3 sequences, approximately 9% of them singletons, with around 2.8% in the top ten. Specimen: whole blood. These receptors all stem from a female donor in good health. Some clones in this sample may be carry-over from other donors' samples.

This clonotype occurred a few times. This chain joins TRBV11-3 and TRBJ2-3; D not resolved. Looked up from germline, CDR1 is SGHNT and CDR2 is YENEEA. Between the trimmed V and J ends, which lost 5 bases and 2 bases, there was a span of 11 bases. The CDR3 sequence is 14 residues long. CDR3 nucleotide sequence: TGTGCCAGCAGCCTTATGTCCACCACAGATACGCAGTATTTT. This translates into CASSLMSTTDTQYF.

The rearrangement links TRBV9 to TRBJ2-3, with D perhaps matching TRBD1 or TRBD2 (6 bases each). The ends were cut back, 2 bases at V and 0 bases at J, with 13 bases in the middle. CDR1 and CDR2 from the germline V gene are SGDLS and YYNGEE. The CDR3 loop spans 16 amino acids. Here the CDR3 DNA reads TGTGCCAGCAGCGTGGGGGGCGGGAAGAGCACAGATACGCAGTATTTT. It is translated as CASSVGGGKSTDTQYF.

The CDR3 DNA follows: TGTGCCAGTAGTACCTACGAGGGGGATGTTCCGTATGGCTACACCTTC. Protein sequence: CASSTYEGDVPYGYTF. This chain joins TRBV19 and TRBJ1-2; D may be TRBD1 (6 bases). V was clipped by 4 bases and J by 5 bases, with 20 bases between them. Germline lookup yields CDR1 LNHDA and CDR2 SQIVND (reference sequence). The CDR3 is 16 amino acids.

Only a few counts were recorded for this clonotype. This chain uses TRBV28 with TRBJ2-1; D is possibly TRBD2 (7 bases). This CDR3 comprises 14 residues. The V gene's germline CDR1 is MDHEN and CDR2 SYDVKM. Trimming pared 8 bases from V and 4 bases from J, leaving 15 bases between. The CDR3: CASRGRDIYNEQFF. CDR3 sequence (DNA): TGTGCCAGCCGGGGGAGGGACATTTACAATGAGCAGTTCTTC. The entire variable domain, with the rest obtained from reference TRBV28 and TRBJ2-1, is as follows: DVKVTQSSRYLVKRTGEKVFLECVQDMDHENMFWYRQDPGLGLRLIYFSYDVKMKEKGDIPEGYSVSREKKERFSLILESASTNQTSMYLCASRGRDIYNEQFFGPGTRLTVL.

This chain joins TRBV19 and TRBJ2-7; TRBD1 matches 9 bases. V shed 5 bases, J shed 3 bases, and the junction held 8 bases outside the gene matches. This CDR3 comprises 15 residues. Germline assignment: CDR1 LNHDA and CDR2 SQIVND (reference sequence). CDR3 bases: TGTGCCAGTAGTCTCCACAGGGGGCAGGGCTACGAGCAGTACTTC. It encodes CASSLHRGQGYEQYF.

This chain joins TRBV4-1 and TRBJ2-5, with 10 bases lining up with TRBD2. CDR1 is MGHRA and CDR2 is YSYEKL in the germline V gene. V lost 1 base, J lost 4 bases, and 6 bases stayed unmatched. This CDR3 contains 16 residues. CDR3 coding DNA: TGCGCCAGCAGCCAAGTAGGTAGCGGGAGGCGAGAGACCCAGTACTTC. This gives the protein CASSQVGSGRRETQYF.

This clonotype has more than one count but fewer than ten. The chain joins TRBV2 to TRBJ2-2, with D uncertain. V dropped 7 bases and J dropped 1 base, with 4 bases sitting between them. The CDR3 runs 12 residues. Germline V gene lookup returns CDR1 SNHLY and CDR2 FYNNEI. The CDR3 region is CASMGNTGELFF. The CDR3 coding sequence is TGTGCCAGCATGGGGAACACCGGGGAGCTGTTTTTT.

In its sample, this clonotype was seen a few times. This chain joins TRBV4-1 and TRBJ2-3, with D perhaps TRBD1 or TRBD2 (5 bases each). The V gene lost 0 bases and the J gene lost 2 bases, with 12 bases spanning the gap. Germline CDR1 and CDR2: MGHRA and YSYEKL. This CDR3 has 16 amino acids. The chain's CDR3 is CASSQDEGSYTDTQYF. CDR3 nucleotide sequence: TGCGCCAGCAGCCAAGATGAGGGGTCATACACAGATACGCAGTATTTT.

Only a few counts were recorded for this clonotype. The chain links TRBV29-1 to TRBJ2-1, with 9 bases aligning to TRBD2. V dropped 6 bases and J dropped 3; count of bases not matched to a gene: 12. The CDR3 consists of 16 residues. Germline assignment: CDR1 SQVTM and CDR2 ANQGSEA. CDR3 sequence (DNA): TGCAGCGTACTAGAAACCGGGACTAGCTTCTACAATGAGCAGTTCTTC. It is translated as CSVLETGTSFYNEQFF.

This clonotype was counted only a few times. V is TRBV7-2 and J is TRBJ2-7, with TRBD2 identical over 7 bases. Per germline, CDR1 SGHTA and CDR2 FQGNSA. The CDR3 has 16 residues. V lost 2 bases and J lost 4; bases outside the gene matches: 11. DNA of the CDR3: TGTGCCAGCAGCTTACGGGCGGGAGATATCGGGTACGAGCAGTACTTC. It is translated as CASSLRAGDIGYEQYF.

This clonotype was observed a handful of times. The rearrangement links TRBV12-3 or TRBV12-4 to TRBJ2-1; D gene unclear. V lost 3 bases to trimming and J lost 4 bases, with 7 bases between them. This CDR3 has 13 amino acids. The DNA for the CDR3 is TGTGCCAGCAGTTTTTACAGATACAATGAGCAGTTCTTC. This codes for CASSFYRYNEQFF.

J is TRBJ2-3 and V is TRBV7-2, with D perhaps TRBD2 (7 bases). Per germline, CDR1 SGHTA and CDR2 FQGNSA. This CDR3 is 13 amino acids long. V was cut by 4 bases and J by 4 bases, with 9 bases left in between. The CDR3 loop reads CASSWGGPDTQYF. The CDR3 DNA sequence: TGTGCCAGCAGCTGGGGGGGCCCAGATACGCAGTATTTT.

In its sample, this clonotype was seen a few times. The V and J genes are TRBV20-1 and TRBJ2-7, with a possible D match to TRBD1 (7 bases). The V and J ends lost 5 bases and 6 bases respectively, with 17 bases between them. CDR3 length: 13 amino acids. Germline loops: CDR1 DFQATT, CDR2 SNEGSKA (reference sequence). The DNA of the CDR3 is TGCAGTGCTCCCAGGGGGGCAGGGACCGAGCAGTACTTC. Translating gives CSAPRGAGTEQYF.

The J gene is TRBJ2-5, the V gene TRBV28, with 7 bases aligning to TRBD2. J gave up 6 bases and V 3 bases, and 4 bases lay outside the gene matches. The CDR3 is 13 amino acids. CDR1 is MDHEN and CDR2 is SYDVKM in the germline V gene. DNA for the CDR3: TGTGCCAGCAGTTTCGGGGGAGGGAAGACCCAGTACTTC. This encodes CASSFGGGKTQYF.

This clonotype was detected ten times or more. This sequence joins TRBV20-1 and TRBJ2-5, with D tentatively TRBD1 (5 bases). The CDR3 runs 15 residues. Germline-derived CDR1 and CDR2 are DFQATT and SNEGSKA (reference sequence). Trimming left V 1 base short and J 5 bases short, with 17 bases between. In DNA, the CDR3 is TGCAGTGCTAGAGTTTGGCCCCAAGGGGTGGAGACCCAGTACTTC. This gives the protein CSARVWPQGVETQYF.

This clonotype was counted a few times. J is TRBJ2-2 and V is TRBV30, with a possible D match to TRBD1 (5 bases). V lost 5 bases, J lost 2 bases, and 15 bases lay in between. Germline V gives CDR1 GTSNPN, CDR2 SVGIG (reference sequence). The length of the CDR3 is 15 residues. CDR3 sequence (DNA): TGTGCCTGGCAAAGGGGCGGCGGAAACACCGGGGAGCTGTTTTTT. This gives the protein CAWQRGGGNTGELFF.

CDR3 DNA: TGTGCCAGCAGCTTAGCCGGACAGGGCACTGAAGCTTTCTTT. Translated: CASSLAGQGTEAFF. This sequence joins TRBV11-2 and TRBJ1-1; 8 bases fit TRBD1. Germline CDR1 and CDR2: SGHAT and FQNNGV. The V and J ends lost 1 base and 4 bases, in that order; junction bases with no gene match: 2. This CDR3 has 14 amino acids.

CDR3 protein: CASSQRDRDKNEQFF. CDR3 coding DNA: TGTGCCAGCAGCCAACGGGACAGGGACAAAAATGAGCAGTTCTTC. This rearrangement joins TRBV3-1 to TRBJ2-1; TRBD1 matches 9 bases. V lost 2 bases, J lost 7 bases, and 6 bases stayed unmatched. Germline values: CDR1 LGHDT, CDR2 YNNKEL (reference sequence). The CDR3 loop spans 15 amino acids.

The CDR3 here is CATSSPRMRQEAFF. The CDR3 DNA sequence: TGTGCCACCAGCAGCCCCCGCATGCGTCAGGAAGCTTTCTTT. The rearrangement links TRBV15 to TRBJ1-1; no clear D. The germline gives CDR1 LNHNV, CDR2 YYDKDF (reference sequence). The CDR3 loop spans 14 amino acids. The V end was cut by 3 bases, the J end by 8 bases, with 16 bases between.

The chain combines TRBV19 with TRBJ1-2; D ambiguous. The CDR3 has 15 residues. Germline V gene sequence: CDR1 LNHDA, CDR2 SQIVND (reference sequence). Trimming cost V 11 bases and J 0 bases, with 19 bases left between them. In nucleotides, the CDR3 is TGTGCCTCTGGGTACTTCGGCAGAACTAACTATGGCTACACCTTC. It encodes CASGYFGRTNYGYTF.

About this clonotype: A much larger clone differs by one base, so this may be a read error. For the CDR3, the DNA is TGCAGTGCTAGCTCAAACACAGAAAACACTGAAGCTTTCTTT. This gives the protein CSASSNTENTEAFF. The V and J genes are TRBV20-1 and TRBJ1-1; no definite D call. Trimming shortened V by 3 bases and J by 2 bases, and 13 bases separated the two germline ends. CDR3 length equals 14 residues. Germline values: CDR1 DFQATT, CDR2 SNEGSKA (reference sequence).

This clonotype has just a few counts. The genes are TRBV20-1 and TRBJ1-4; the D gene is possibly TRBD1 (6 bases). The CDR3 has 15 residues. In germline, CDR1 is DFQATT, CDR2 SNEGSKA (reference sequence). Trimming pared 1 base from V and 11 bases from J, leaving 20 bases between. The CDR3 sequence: CSARVEDGPGQKLFF. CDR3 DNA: TGCAGTGCTAGAGTGGAGGACGGCCCTGGACAGAAACTGTTTTTT.

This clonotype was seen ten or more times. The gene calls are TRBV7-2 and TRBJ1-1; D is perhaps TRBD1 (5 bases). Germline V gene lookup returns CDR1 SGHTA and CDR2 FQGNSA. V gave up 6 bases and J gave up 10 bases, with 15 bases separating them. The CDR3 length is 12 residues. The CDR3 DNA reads TGTGCCAGCAGTTCCCCGGGGGGGTTAGCTTTCTTT. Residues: CASSSPGGLAFF.